This T cell receptor (beta chain) is from a study of blood T cell repertoires in COVID-19. Looking at the study overall: Acute-phase and convalescent COVID-19 samples originated in the United States, Italy and Spain. From T cells, B-cell-depleted T cells, or PBMCs came the material, which was cDNA or gDNA.

In the authors' workflow: Nucleated cell counts were estimated from reference gene primer amplification. Profiling relied on immunoSEQ multiplex PCR, and the TCRdb table lists in-frame clones only, not all of them. The DNA gave D and trimming, while V, J and clone size come from that table. Among some 260,000 clones listed, nearly 90% were seen once. The CDR3 spans 15 residues. Germline V gene lookup returns CDR1 SGHRS and CDR2 YFSETQ. V shed 4 bases, J shed 0 bases, and the junction held 6 bases outside the gene matches. Input material: peripheral blood. The sequence was collected from a man younger than 35 with active or convalescent COVID-19. V gene TRBV5-1 combines with J gene TRBJ1-2; TRBD1 agrees at 7 bases. The CDR3, as DNA: TGCGCCAGCAGCGGGGACAGTCTAGCTAACTATGGCTACACCTTC. This sequence encodes CASSGDSLANYGYTF.